This is a list of T cell receptor beta chains from one sample in a study of T-cell memory formation after mild COVID-19. TCRdb passed the 5' RACE reads through MiXCR, listing each CDR3 protein once. The data hold under 250,000 distinct CDR3 sequences, with 15% to 17% observed a single time. What was sequenced was PBMCs or a T cell subset sorted from them (not recorded which). Source of these receptors: an adult woman who had mild COVID-19 (a few samples of this study predate the infection). Cell type and time point are not known. CDR3s include the opening cysteine and the closing phenylalanine or tryptophan. A D gene is named only where the DNA matches it firmly. A row's size may be missing; if present it is once, few, many or a size class.

D gene | J gene | clone size | V gene | CDR3 length | CDR3 DNA | CDR3 protein
- | TRBJ1-2 | - | TRBV7-9 | 14 | TGTGCCAGCAGCCGAGGGGAAGGGATCTATGGCTACACCTTC | CASSRGEGIYGYTF
- | TRBJ2-5 | - | TRBV11-2 | 17 | TGTGCCAGCAGCTTAGGAAAGGCCCTTTATCTAGGGGAGACCCAGTACTTC | CASSLGKALYLGETQYF
- | TRBJ1-2 | few | TRBV12-3/TRBV12-4 | 10 | TGTGCCAGCAGCTATTATGGCTACACCTTC | CASSYYGYTF
TRBD1 | TRBJ1-5 | few | TRBV7-6 | 15 | TGTGCCAGCAGCCGGACAGGGGATGGCCTCCAGCCCCAGCATTTT | CASSRTGDGLQPQHF
TRBD1 | TRBJ2-2 | few | TRBV5-1 | 16 | TGCGCCAGCAGCCCCTGGGGGACAGGGGGTTCCGGGGAGCTGTTTTTT | CASSPWGTGGSGELFF
TRBD1 | TRBJ1-2 | - | TRBV12-3/TRBV12-4 | 15 | TGTGCCAGCAGTTCTTCACCTTATTCGACAGGGGGGACGACCTTC | CASSSSPYSTGGTTF
- | TRBJ1-1 | few | TRBV20-1 | 14 | TGCAGTGCTAGAGATTCGACGAGGGGTCTGCCAGCTTTCTTT | CSARDSTRGLPAFF
TRBD2 | TRBJ2-1 | few | TRBV12-3/TRBV12-4 | 12 | TGTGCCAGCAGTTTACTAGCGGGGTCTTCGTTCTTC | CASSLLAGSSFF
TRBD1 | TRBJ2-5 | - | TRBV6-1 | 15 | TGTGCCAGCAGCGAGCCGGGACAGCCCCAAGAGACCCAGTACTTC | CASSEPGQPQETQYF
TRBD1 | TRBJ2-1 | few | TRBV6-2/TRBV6-3 | 13 | TGTGCCAGTGGGAGGACAGGGAGGAATGAGCAGTTCTTC | CASGRTGRNEQFF
- | TRBJ1-3 | - | TRBV7-2 | 14 | TGTGCCAGCAGCTTAATGAGCTCTGGAAACACCATATATTTT | CASSLMSSGNTIYF
- | TRBJ1-2 | - | TRBV28 | 12 | TGTGCCAGCAGTCTCCTCGGGCCTGGCTACACCTTC | CASSLLGPGYTF
TRBD1 | TRBJ1-5 | few | TRBV7-9 | 14 | TGTGCCAGCAGCACCGGGACAGGGGGACAGCCCCAGCATTTT | CASSTGTGGQPQHF
- | TRBJ1-1 | - | TRBV4-1 | 15 | TGCGCCAGCAGCCAAGAAGGTGGCATCGGCACTGAAGCTTTCTTT | CASSQEGGIGTEAFF
- | TRBJ2-1 | few | TRBV5-6 | 14 | TGTGCCAGCAGCTTATGGGGTCGCGGGAATGAGCAGTTCTTC | CASSLWGRGNEQFF
TRBD1 | TRBJ1-2 | few | TRBV11-1 | 15 | TGTGCCAGCAGCACCCGACAGGGAGCTAACTATGGCTACACCTTC | CASSTRQGANYGYTF
TRBD1 | TRBJ1-1 | - | TRBV24-1 | 15 | TGTGCCACCAGTGATTCTCGACAGGGTGGCACTGAAGCTTTCTTT | CATSDSRQGGTEAFF
TRBD2 | TRBJ2-3 | - | TRBV27 | 16 | TGTGCCAGCAGTTTATCGGTGGACGGGGGGGCAGATACGCAGTATTTT | CASSLSVDGGADTQYF
- | TRBJ2-3 | - | TRBV6-1 | 15 | TGTGCCACCAAGAAGTTGGCGGCCCTCACAGATACGCAGTATTTT | CATKKLAALTDTQYF
TRBD1 | TRBJ1-1 | few | TRBV27 | 15 | TGTGCCAGCAGAGGGGGCCGGGTGAACGCGGGTGAAGCTTTCTTT | CASRGGRVNAGEAFF
- | TRBJ2-5 | - | TRBV11-3 | 16 | TGTGCCAGCAGCTCCGACCCGGTCAGGGGTCAAGAGACCCAGTACTTC | CASSSDPVRGQETQYF
- | TRBJ2-3 | few | TRBV18 | 15 | TGTGCCAGCTCACCACGGGAGGCGAGCACAGATACGCAGTATTTT | CASSPREASTDTQYF
TRBD1 | TRBJ1-5 | - | TRBV12-3/TRBV12-4 | 16 | TGTGCCAGCAGGGGCGAACAGGGGGCGCGCGGTCAGCCCCAGCATTTT | CASRGEQGARGQPQHF
- | TRBJ1-1 | many | TRBV4-1 | 19 | TGCGCCAGCAGCCAAGCCCTCCCTAGGGGCCTCGTAGTGAACACTGAAGCTTTCTTT | CASSQALPRGLVVNTEAFF
- | TRBJ1-1 | - | TRBV30 | 13 | TGTGCCTGGAGAGGCCAGATGAACACTGAAGCTTTCTTT | CAWRGQMNTEAFF
TRBD1 | TRBJ2-1 | - | TRBV29-1 | 11 | TGCAGCGTTAAGGGGGCTCGAGAGCAGTTCTTC | CSVKGAREQFF
TRBD1 | TRBJ1-1 | - | TRBV18 | 15 | TGTGCCAGCTCACCAGGGACAGACATAAACACTGAAGCTTTCTTT | CASSPGTDINTEAFF